The clone carrying this T cell receptor beta chain was observed a handful of times. Antigen specificity is unknown. Trimming removed 3 bases at V and 3 bases at J, with 11 bases between. The CDR3 loop spans 14 amino acids. The germline V gene has CDR1 SNHLY and CDR2 FYNNEI. CD4+ cells of the naive, central memory, regulatory and stem cell-like memory types were sorted via CD45RO/CCR7/CD25/CD127/CD95/CD27. The data were obtained in a study of beta chain features in type 1 diabetes. Study observations and caveats: Shorter TCRB CDR3s, moderately but significantly so, were found in Type 1 diabetes patients in all four CD4+ subsets. The VDJ junctions of type 1 diabetes patients carried fewer insertions and more deletions.

Isolated RNA was reverse transcribed in full, so expressed TCRB transcripts were sequenced. Naive, central memory and regulatory T cell samples averaged around 3.5 million immunoSEQ reads each. Profiled with immunoSEQ multiplex PCR; TCRdb holds only in-frame clones, not every one. The sample holds about 340,000 clones, roughly 14% seen once. Sequencing was performed on naive CD4+ T cells from blood. The TCR comes from a woman aged 18 to 35 with type 1 diabetes. The chain employs TRBV2 and TRBJ1-1, with D maybe TRBD1 (5 bases). The chain's CDR3 is CASSESGGDTEAFF. CDR3 bases: TGTGCCAGCAGTGAGTCTGGGGGGGACACTGAAGCTTTCTTT.